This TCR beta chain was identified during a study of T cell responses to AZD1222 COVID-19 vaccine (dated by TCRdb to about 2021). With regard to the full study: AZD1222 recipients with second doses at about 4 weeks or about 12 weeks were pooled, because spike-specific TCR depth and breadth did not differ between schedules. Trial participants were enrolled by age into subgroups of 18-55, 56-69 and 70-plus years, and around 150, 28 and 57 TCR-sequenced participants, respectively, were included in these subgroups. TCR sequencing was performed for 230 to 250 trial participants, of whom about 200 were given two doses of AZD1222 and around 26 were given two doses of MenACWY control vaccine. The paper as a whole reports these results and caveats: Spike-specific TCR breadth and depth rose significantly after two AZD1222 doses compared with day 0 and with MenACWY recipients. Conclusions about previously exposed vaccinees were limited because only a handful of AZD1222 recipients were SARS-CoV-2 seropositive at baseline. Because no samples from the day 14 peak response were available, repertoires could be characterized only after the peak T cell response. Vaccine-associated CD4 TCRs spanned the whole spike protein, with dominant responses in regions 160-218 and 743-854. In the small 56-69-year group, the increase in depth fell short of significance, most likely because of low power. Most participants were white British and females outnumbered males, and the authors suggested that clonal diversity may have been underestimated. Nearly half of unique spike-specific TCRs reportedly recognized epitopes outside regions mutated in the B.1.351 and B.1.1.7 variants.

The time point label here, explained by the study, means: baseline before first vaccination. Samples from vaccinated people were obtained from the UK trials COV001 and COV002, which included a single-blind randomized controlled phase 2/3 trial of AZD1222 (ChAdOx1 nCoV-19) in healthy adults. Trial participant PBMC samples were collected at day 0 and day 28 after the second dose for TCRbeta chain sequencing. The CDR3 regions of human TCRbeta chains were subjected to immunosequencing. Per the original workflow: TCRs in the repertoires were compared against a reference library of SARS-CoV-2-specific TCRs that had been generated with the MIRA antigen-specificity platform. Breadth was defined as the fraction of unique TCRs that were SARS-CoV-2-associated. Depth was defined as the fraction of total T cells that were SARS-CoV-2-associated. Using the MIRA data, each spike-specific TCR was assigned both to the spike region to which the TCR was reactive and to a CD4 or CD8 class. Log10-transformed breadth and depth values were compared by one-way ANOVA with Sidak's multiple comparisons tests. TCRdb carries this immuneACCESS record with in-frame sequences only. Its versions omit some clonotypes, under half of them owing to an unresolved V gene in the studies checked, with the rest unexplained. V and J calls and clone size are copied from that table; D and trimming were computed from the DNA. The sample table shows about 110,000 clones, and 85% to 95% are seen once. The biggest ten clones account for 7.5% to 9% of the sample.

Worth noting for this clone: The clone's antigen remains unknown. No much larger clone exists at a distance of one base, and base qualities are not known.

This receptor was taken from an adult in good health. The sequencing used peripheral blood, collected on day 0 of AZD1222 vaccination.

The base sequence is TGTGCCAGCAGCTTAGGGAATGAGCAGTTCTTC. This yields the protein CASSLGNEQFF. The rearrangement joined TRBV7-3 to TRBJ2-1, with no D gene named confidently. CDR3 length: 11 amino acids, cysteine to phenylalanine. CDR3 DNA only is kept here, 33 bases in frame from base 1. CDR1 and CDR2, per the germline V gene, are SGHTA and FQGTGA. Trimming at the junction amounts to 2 bases on V and 7 bases on J, and the germline ends lie 3 bases apart.